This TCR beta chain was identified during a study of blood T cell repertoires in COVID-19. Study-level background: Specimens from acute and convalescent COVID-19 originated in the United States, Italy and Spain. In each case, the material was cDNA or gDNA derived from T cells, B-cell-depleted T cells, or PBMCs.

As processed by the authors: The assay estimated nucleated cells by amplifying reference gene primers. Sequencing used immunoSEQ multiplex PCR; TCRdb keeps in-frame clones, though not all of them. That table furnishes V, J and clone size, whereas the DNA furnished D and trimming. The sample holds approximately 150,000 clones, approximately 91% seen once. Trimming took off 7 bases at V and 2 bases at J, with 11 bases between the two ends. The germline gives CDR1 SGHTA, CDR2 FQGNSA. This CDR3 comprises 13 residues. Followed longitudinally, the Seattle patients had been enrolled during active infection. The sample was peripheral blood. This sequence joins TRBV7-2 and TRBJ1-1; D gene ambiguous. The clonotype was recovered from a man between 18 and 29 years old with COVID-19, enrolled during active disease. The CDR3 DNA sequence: TGTGCCAGCACCGCCGGAGCAAACACTGAAGCTTTCTTT. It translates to CASTAGANTEAFF.